The clone carrying this T cell receptor beta chain appeared a few times. What it binds is unknown. J gave up 0 bases and V 4 bases, and 12 bases lay outside the gene matches. Germline lookup yields CDR1 SGHDT and CDR2 YYEEEE. The CDR3 totals 18 residues. This sample is part of a study of blood T cells in healthy people across ages. The study's findings and limits: With donor CMV status unknown, expanded clonotype changes were possibly confounded. TCR beta diversity, measured per million T cells, fell in a roughly linear way with age.

A second about 7 to 12 cycle PCR used barcoded and J-beta primers. TCRdb re-analysed the 5' RACE reads in MiXCR, keeping a single row per CDR3 protein. The sample lists 1 million to 1.2 million distinct CDR3 sequences; around two fifths were seen once. The donors, aged roughly 6 to 90, were healthy Caucasians from Russia. The chain joins TRBV5-6 to TRBJ2-1, with 8 bases fitting TRBD1. The clonotype comes from a man aged 18 to 29 in good health. Sequencing was carried out using blood. The CDR3 nucleotides read TGTGCCAGCAGCCAGGACAGGGTTTTCATTAGCTCCTACAATGAGCAGTTCTTC. It specifies CASSQDRVFISSYNEQFF.